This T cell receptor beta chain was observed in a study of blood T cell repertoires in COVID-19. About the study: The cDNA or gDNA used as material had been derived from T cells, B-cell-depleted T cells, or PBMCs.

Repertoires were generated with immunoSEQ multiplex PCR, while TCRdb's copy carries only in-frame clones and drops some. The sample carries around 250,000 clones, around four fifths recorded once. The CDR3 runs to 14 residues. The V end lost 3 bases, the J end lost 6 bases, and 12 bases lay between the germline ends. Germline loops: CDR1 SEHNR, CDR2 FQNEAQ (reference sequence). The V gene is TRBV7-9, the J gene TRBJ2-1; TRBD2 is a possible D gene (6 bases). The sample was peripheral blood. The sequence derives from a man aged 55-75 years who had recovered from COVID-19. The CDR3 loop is CASSFSTRFNEQFF. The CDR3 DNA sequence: TGTGCCAGCAGCTTTTCGACTAGATTCAATGAGCAGTTCTTC.